These 8 T cell receptor beta chains were sequenced from one sample in a study of blood T cell repertoires in COVID-19. Some clones are missing from TCRdb's copy, which holds only in-frame ones; the method was immunoSEQ multiplex PCR. The sample has around 200,000 clones; around 85% are singletons. Sequencing input: peripheral blood. These TCRs come from a man between 60 and 75 years old with acute or convalescent COVID-19.

V usage is TRBV30 and J usage is TRBJ1-5; D not certain. The germline V gene has CDR1 GTSNPN and CDR2 SVGIG (reference sequence). This CDR3 comprises 13 residues. Trimming removed 0 bases from V and 7 bases from J, with 10 bases in between. The CDR3 sequence: CAWSVHGSQPQHF. CDR3 nucleotide sequence: TGTGCCTGGAGTGTACACGGGAGCCAGCCCCAGCATTTT.

The J gene is TRBJ1-2, the V gene TRBV28, with TRBD1 identical over 8 bases. CDR3 length equals 15 residues. V shed 4 bases and J 8 bases; nucleotides not matched to a gene: 12. Germline CDR1 and CDR2: MDHEN and SYDVKM. The CDR3 region is CASSSQGAGSSGYTF. The DNA for the CDR3 is TGTGCCAGCAGTTCTCAGGGGGCCGGGAGCTCAGGCTACACCTTC.

Only a few counts were recorded for this clone. The V call is TRBV19, the J call TRBJ1-5; maybe TRBD1 (5 bases). Germline assignment: CDR1 LNHDA and CDR2 SQIVND (reference sequence). The ends were cut back, 3 bases at V and 0 bases at J, with 12 bases in the middle. The CDR3 covers 16 residues. The chain's CDR3 is CASSIRQGYSNQPQHF. The CDR3 bases are TGTGCCAGTAGTATCCGGCAGGGCTATAGCAATCAGCCCCAGCATTTT.

This chain uses TRBV11-3 with TRBJ2-7; 10 bases are a match to TRBD1. The V gene end was trimmed by 5 bases and the J gene end by 0 bases; junction bases not matched to a gene: 4. Germline CDR1 is SGHNT and CDR2 is YENEEA. This CDR3 contains 15 residues. The CDR3 coding sequence is TGTGCCAGCAGCCGTGGGACAGGGGTCTCCTACGAGCAGTACTTC. It translates to CASSRGTGVSYEQYF.

The CDR3 DNA follows: TGCAGTGCTAGTATCCTAGTCCGAGGGACTAGCGGGAGGGACAATGAGCAGTTCTTC. Its translation: CSASILVRGTSGRDNEQFF. The chain combines TRBV20-1 with TRBJ2-1; TRBD2 matches at 16 bases. V shed 3 bases and J 5 bases; nucleotides not matched to a gene: 13. Germline-derived CDR1 and CDR2 are DFQATT and SNEGSKA (reference sequence). The CDR3 has 19 residues.

The chain is built from TRBV7-6 and TRBJ2-2; TRBD2 matches 12 bases. This CDR3 region has 17 residues. J gave up 2 bases and V 5 bases, and 6 bases lay outside the gene matches. Germline V gene sequence: CDR1 SGHVS, CDR2 FNYEAQ. CDR3 sequence: CASSPLTSGRNTGELFF. CDR3 bases: TGTGCCAGCAGCCCGCTGACTAGCGGGAGAAACACCGGGGAGCTGTTTTTT.

This sequence joins TRBV9 and TRBJ1-2; no firm D call. The CDR3 is 13 amino acids. V was trimmed by 0 bases and J by 8 bases, leaving 11 bases between them. CDR1 and CDR2 (germline): SGDLS, YYNGEE. In nucleotides, the CDR3 is TGTGCCAGCAGCGTAGGAGGGTTTGAAGGCTACACCTTC. Encoded protein: CASSVGGFEGYTF.

This clone occurred a few times. This chain links TRBV5-1 with TRBJ2-5; 7 bases align to TRBD2. The CDR3 runs 16 residues. CDR1 and CDR2 (germline): SGHRS, YFSETQ. Germline trimming cut 4 bases from V and 5 bases from J; bases unmatched to any gene: 14. The CDR3 here is CASSPRGEGNWETQYF. The CDR3 DNA is TGCGCCAGCAGCCCCCGGGGGGAGGGGAACTGGGAGACCCAGTACTTC.